Below, 15 T cell receptor beta chains from the same sample are listed, as sequenced in a study of blood T cell repertoires in COVID-19. Sequencing was performed with immunoSEQ multiplex PCR; in TCRdb, only in-frame clones are kept and a portion is missing. Among some 400,000 clones, around 84% were seen once, and the ten largest hold about 1.2%. The specimen sequenced was peripheral blood. These receptors were collected from a human donor with acute or convalescent COVID-19. The donor label of this sample is uncertain.

The chain uses TRBV19 and TRBJ2-2; D uncertain. V was pared by 7 bases and J by 1 base, with 19 bases between. CDR1 is LNHDA, CDR2 SQIVND, per germline (reference sequence). The CDR3 runs to 17 residues. DNA of the CDR3: TGTGCCAGTAAGAGAGGTTTGGCGGAACTGAACACCGGGGAGCTGTTTTTT. Its protein product is CASKRGLAELNTGELFF.

The J gene is TRBJ2-1, the V gene TRBV11-2, with D maybe TRBD1 (6 bases). This CDR3 region has 16 residues. V lost 3 bases and J 6 bases, leaving 18 bases between the germline ends. CDR1 SGHAT and CDR2 FQNNGV come from the germline V gene. CDR3 sequence: CASSFIPQGRVNEQFF. As DNA, the CDR3 is TGTGCCAGCAGCTTCATACCACAGGGACGGGTCAATGAGCAGTTCTTC.

V is TRBV5-1 and J is TRBJ2-1, with 7 bases that match TRBD2. Unmatched junction bases numbered 3, after V lost 4 bases and J lost 2 bases. Per germline, CDR1 SGHRS and CDR2 YFSETQ. This CDR3 spans 14 amino acids. The CDR3 here is CASSTGTTYNEQFF. Written as DNA, the CDR3 is TGCGCCAGCAGCACCGGGACTACCTACAATGAGCAGTTCTTC.

This sequence joins TRBV30 and TRBJ2-1; 10 bases fit TRBD1. The CDR3 extends over 12 amino acids. CDR1 GTSNPN and CDR2 SVGIG come from the germline V gene (reference sequence). V was pared by 0 bases and J by 15 bases, with 5 bases of the junction left unmatched. The CDR3 sequence: CAWSVTWTGGFF. In DNA form, the CDR3 reads TGTGCCTGGAGTGTAACGTGGACAGGGGGGTTCTTC.

For the CDR3, the DNA is TGCGCCAGCAGTGAGTCGTTCACCCGCAGGGGTAATTCACCCCTCCACTTT. Translation gives CASSESFTRRGNSPLHF. The chain joins TRBV10-2 to TRBJ1-6, with D maybe TRBD1 (6 bases). V gave up 0 bases and J gave up 6 bases, with 15 bases separating them. This CDR3 has 17 residues. The germline V gene encodes CDR1 WSHSY and CDR2 SAAADI.

The CDR3 nucleotides read TGTGCCTGGAGCCCCACCTTGGGGGGGCGAGATACGCAGTATTTT. Protein sequence: CAWSPTLGGRDTQYF. This rearrangement joins TRBV30 to TRBJ2-3; a possible D gene is TRBD2 (7 bases). Trimming took off 3 bases at V and 5 bases at J, with 18 bases between the two ends. This CDR3 has 15 amino acids. From germline, CDR1 is GTSNPN and CDR2 SVGIG (reference sequence).

The chain couples TRBV5-4 to TRBJ2-5; 8 bases line up with TRBD2. The CDR3 runs 15 residues. The V gene's germline CDR1 is SGHNT and CDR2 YYREEE (reference sequence). The trim removed 3 bases at V and 4 bases at J, leaving 8 bases unmatched. CDR3 sequence reads: CASSSPGGVPETQYF. The DNA for the CDR3 is TGTGCCAGCAGCTCCCCCGGGGGGGTCCCAGAGACCCAGTACTTC.

Ten or more counts support this clone. The chain combines TRBV3-1 (or the pseudogene TRBV3-2) with TRBJ2-2, with D perhaps TRBD1 (6 bases). Deletions cut 0 bases from V and 8 bases from J, with 19 bases between. This CDR3 has 17 residues. The germline V gene has CDR1 LGHDT and CDR2 YNNKEL (reference sequence). The CDR3 DNA reads TGTGCCAGCAGCCAAGATGGCCAGGTTAGGGGGAAAGGGGAGCTGTTTTTT. This translates into CASSQDGQVRGKGELFF.

This clone has only one observation. The chain joins TRBV30 to TRBJ1-6; 8 bases line up with TRBD1. Trimming at V came to 2 bases and at J to 10 bases, leaving 13 bases not matched to a gene. The CDR3 totals 16 residues. Looked up from germline, CDR1 is GTSNPN and CDR2 is SVGIG (reference sequence). CDR3 residues: CAWSPGRGRGASPLHF. The CDR3 DNA follows: TGTGCCTGGAGTCCGGGCAGGGGGCGCGGGGCATCACCCCTCCACTTT.

This clone occurred once. V and J are TRBV11-2 and TRBJ2-7; 7 bases match TRBD1. V lost 0 bases, J lost 6 bases, and 5 bases stayed unmatched. Germline assignment: CDR1 SGHAT and CDR2 FQNNGV. The CDR3 is 14 residues long. In DNA, the CDR3 is TGTGCCAGCAGCTTAGAAAGGGGGCTCGGCGAGCAGTACTTC. This encodes CASSLERGLGEQYF.

This chain joins TRBV6-5 and TRBJ2-2; tentatively, D is TRBD2 (5 bases). Germline V CDR1 and CDR2: MNHEY, SVGAGI. V was trimmed by 7 bases and J by 4 bases, leaving 7 bases between them. The CDR3 runs 12 residues. The CDR3 reads CASTSPTGELFF. The CDR3 bases are TGTGCCAGCACTAGCCCCACCGGGGAGCTGTTTTTT.

The chain links TRBV18 to TRBJ1-6; 7 positions match TRBD1. Trimming took 4 bases from V and 10 from J; bases not matched to a gene: 7. CDR3 length: 14 amino acids. Germline loops: CDR1 KGHSH, CDR2 LQKENI. The CDR3 region is CASSLGTVKSPLHF. The CDR3 bases are TGTGCCAGCTCACTTGGGACAGTTAAGTCACCCCTCCACTTT.

The rearrangement uses TRBV6-1 and TRBJ2-1; D remains unclear. The V and J ends lost 5 bases and 6 bases respectively, with 8 bases between them. The germline V gene has CDR1 MNHNS and CDR2 SASEGT. This CDR3 has 12 residues. The CDR3 bases are TGTGCCAGCAGTCTAGAGGCCAATGAGCAGTTCTTC. Translated, it gives CASSLEANEQFF.

This clone has just one count. This chain joins TRBV18 and TRBJ2-1, with a weak D call TRBD2 (6 bases). The CDR3 is 14 amino acids. The V gene's germline CDR1 is KGHSH and CDR2 LQKENI. Trimming removed 2 bases at V and 1 base at J, with 6 bases between. CDR3 sequence reads: CASSPGTSYNEQFF. CDR3 sequence (DNA): TGTGCCAGCTCACCAGGGACTTCCTACAATGAGCAGTTCTTC.

The J gene is TRBJ1-4, the V gene TRBV4-1; TRBD1 agrees at 7 bases. J was trimmed by 7 bases and V by 7 bases; bases with no gene match: 15. The germline CDR1 and CDR2 sequences are MGHRA and YSYEKL. CDR3 length: 16 residues. The CDR3 DNA sequence: TGCGCCAGCACCCTGGGACAGAGGCCCTTAGGTGAAAAACTGTTTTTT. Protein sequence: CASTLGQRPLGEKLFF.